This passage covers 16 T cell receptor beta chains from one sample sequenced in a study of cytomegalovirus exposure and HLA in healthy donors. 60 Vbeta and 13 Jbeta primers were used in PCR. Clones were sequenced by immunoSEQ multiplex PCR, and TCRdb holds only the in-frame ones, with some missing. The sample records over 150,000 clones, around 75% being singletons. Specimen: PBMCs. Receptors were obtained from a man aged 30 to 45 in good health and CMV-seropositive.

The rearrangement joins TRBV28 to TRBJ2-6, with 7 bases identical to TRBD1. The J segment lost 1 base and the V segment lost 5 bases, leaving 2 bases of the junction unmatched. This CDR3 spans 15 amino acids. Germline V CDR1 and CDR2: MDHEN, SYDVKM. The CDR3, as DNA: TGTGCCAGCAGTCAGACAGGGTCTGGGGCCAACGTCCTGACTTTC. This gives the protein CASSQTGSGANVLTF. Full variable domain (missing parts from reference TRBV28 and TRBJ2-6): DVKVTQSSRYLVKRTGEKVFLECVQDMDHENMFWYRQDPGLGLRLIYFSYDVKMKEKGDIPEGYSVSREKKERFSLILESASTNQTSMYLCASSQTGSGANVLTFGAGSRLTVL.

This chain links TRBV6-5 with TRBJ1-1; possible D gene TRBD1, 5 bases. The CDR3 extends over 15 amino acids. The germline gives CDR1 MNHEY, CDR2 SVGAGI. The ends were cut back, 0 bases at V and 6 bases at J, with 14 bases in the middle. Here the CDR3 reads CASSYSDILRPEAFF. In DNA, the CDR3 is TGTGCCAGCAGTTACTCGGACATATTACGGCCTGAAGCTTTCTTT.

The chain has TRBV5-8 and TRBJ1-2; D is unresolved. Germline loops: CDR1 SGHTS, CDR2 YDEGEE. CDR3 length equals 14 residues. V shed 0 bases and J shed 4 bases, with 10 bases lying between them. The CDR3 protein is CASSLADSGYGYTF. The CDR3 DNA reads TGTGCCAGCAGCTTGGCGGACTCTGGCTATGGCTACACCTTC.

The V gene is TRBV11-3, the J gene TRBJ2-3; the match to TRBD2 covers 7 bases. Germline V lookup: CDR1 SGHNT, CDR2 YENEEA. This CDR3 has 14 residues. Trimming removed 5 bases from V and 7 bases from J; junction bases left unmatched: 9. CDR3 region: CASSTQIGGNTQYF. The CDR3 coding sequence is TGTGCCAGCAGCACACAGATCGGGGGGAATACGCAGTATTTT.

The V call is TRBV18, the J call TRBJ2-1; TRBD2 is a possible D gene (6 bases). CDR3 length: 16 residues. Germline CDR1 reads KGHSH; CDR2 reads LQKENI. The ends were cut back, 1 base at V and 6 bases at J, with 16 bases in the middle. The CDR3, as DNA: TGTGCCAGCTCACCACGGGTGGTTCAGACTAGCAATGAGCAGTTCTTC. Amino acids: CASSPRVVQTSNEQFF.

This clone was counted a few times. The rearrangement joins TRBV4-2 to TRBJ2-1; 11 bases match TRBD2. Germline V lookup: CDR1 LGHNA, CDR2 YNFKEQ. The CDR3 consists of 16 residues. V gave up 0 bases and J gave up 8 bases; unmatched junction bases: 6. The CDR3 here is CASSQDPTSGVDEQFF. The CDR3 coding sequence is TGTGCCAGCAGCCAAGATCCGACTAGCGGGGTCGATGAGCAGTTCTTC.

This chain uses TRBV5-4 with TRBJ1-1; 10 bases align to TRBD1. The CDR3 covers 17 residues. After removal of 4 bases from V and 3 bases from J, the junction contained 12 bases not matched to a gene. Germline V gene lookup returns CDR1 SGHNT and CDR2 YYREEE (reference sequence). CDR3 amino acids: CASSAATGGFWDTEAFF. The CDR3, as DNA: TGTGCCAGCAGCGCGGCGACAGGGGGCTTTTGGGACACTGAAGCTTTCTTT. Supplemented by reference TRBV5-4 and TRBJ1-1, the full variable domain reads ETGVTQSPTHLIKTRGQQVTLRCSSQSGHNTVSWYQQALGQGPQFIFQYYREEENGRGNFPPRFSGLQFPNYSSELNVNALELDDSALYLCASSAATGGFWDTEAFFGQGTRLTVV.

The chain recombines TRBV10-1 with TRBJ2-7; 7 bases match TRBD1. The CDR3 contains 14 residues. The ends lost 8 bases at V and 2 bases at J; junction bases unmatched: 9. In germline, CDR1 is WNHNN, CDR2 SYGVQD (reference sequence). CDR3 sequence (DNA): TGCGCCAGCGCAGTGAGTCAGGGGGCCTACGAGCAGTACTTC. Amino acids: CASAVSQGAYEQYF.

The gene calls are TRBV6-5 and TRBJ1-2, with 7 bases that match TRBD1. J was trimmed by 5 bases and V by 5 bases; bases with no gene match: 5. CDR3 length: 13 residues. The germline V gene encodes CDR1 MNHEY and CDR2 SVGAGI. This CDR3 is CASSIGTAYGYTF. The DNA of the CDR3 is TGTGCCAGCAGTATCGGGACAGCTTATGGCTACACCTTC.

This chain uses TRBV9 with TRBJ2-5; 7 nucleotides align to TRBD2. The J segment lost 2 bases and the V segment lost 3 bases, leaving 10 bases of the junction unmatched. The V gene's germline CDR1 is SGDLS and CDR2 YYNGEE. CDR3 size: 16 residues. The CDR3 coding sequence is TGTGCCAGCAGCGACTCGGGACTATCCAGACAAGAGACCCAGTACTTC. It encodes CASSDSGLSRQETQYF.

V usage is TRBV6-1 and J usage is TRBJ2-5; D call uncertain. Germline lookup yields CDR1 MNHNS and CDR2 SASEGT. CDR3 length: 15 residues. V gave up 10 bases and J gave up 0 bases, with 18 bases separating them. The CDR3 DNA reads TGTGCCACCTCAAGTCTTATGAGGAACCAAGAGACCCAGTACTTC. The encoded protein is CATSSLMRNQETQYF.

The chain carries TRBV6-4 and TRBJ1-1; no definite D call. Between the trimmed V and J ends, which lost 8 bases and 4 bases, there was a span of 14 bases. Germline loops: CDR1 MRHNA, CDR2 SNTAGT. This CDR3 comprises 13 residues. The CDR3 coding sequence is TGTGCCAGCGCCCTAGAAGTGGGCACTGAAGCTTTCTTT. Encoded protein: CASALEVGTEAFF.

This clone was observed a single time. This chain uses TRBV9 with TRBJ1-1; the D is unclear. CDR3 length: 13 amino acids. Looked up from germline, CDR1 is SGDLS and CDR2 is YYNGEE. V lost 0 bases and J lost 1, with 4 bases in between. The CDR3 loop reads CASSVAGNTEAFF. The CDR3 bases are TGTGCCAGCAGCGTAGCAGGGAACACTGAAGCTTTCTTT.

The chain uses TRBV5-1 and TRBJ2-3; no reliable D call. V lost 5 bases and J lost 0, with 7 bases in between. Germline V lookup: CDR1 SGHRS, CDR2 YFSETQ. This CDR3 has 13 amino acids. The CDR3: CASSVASTDTQYF. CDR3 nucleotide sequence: TGCGCCAGCAGTGTTGCGAGCACAGATACGCAGTATTTT.

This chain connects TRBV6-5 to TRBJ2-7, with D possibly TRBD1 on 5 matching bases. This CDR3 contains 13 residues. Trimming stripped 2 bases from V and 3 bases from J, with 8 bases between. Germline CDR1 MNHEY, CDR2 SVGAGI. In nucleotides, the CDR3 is TGTGCCAGCAGTTACGACAGAGACTACGAGCAGTACTTC. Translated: CASSYDRDYEQYF.

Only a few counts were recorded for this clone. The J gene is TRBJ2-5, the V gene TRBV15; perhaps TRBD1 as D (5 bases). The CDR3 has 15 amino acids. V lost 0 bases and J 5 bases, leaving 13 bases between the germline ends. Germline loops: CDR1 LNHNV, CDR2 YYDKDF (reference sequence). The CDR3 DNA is TGTGCCACCAGCAGAGATAAGGGGATGGAGGAGACCCAGTACTTC. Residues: CATSRDKGMEETQYF.